This T cell receptor beta chain was recovered during a study of OX40 agonist ivuxolimab in advanced cancers. Trimming pared 2 bases from V and 4 bases from J, leaving 15 bases between. From germline, CDR1 is MDHEN and CDR2 SYDVKM. The CDR3 spans 15 residues. Generated by immunoSEQ multiplex PCR, the TCRdb table keeps only in-frame clones and is missing some. The profile shows 55,000 to 65,000 clones, about 87% of them singletons. The specimen was CD4+ or CD8+ T cells sorted from blood, collected in a trial of the OX40 agonist ivuxolimab. This TCR derives from an adult with an advanced solid tumor such as melanoma, head and neck, liver or kidney cancer. This sequence joins TRBV28 and TRBJ2-7; D possibly corresponds to TRBD1 (6 bases). The CDR3 DNA follows: TGTGCCAGCAGTTTAGGGGGCGGAAAAGGGTACGAGCAGTACTTC. Translating it yields CASSLGGGKGYEQYF.